This TCR beta chain was identified in a study of human CD8 memory T cell subsets. This CDR3 has 16 residues. The V gene's germline CDR1 is MRHNA and CDR2 SNTAGT. PBMC in the sample derive from buffy coats of healthy donors. It was negative magnetic separation that enriched the total CD8+ T cells. UMI-labeled 5' RACE produced the TCR beta libraries. TCRdb reanalyzed the 5' RACE reads and collapses them to one entry per CDR3 protein, without DNA. This sample's clone table lists under 5,000 distinct CDR3 sequences. The receptor comes from a human donor in good health. The chain uses TRBV6-4 and TRBJ2-3; no DNA is available, so the TRBD2 call from TCRdb remains unchecked. Input material: CD8+ effector memory T cells (TEM) sorted from PBMCs. This sample's subset: effector memory CD8 T cells, CCR7- CD45RO+ CD95+. The CDR3 reads CASSDTAGAPTDTQYF.